What follows describes a single TCR beta chain. What it binds is unknown. These data belong to a study of T cell responses to AZD1222 COVID-19 vaccine. Study results and limitations: Spike-specific TCR breadth and depth were elevated following two AZD1222 doses.

From germline, CDR1 is MGHRA and CDR2 YSYEKL. The CDR3 has 12 residues. V lost 3 bases and J lost 6, with 3 bases in between. Libraries were prepared by immunoSEQ multiplex PCR; TCRdb keeps only in-frame clonotypes and omits some of them. The table includes some 120,000 clones, 85% to 95% detected once. This clonotype was obtained from an adult in good health. Sequenced material: peripheral blood, taken on day 0 of AZD1222 vaccination. The chain couples TRBV4-1 to TRBJ1-6; D is unresolved. The CDR3 coding sequence is TGCGCCAGCAGCCATATTAATTCACCCCTCCACTTT. It translates to CASSHINSPLHF.